Included here is one T cell receptor (beta chain) sequence, with context. What it recognizes is unknown. Assay: immunoSEQ multiplex PCR; the TCRdb copy retains only in-frame clones and omits some. The sample lists about 52,000 clones, roughly 75% seen once, with about 4.6% in the top ten. CDR3 length: 13 residues. The germline gives CDR1 SGDLS, CDR2 YYNGEE. Trimming shortened V by 0 bases and J by 1 base, and 1 base separated the two germline ends. The data were taken from a study of T cells in localized non-small cell lung cancer. Study-level points and caveats: One tumor region alone was sequenced, and heterogeneity therefore remains possible.

Sequenced material: PBMCs, taken before any cancer treatment. The chain has TRBV9 and TRBJ2-2; D not resolved. The sequence derives from a woman aged 35-75 years with stage II lung adenocarcinoma. For the CDR3, the DNA is TGTGCCAGCAGCGTAGGGAACACCGGGGAGCTGTTTTTT. This codes for CASSVGNTGELFF.